This T cell receptor (beta chain) was sequenced in a study of identical twins. Study findings and constraints: Alpha sequences that were out-of-frame and twin-shared showed an excess of low generation probability. Insertions were reduced in abundant cord blood beta clonotypes but not in memory repertoires.

Healthy Caucasians provided all donations. Addition of a universal primer site occurred through template switching, and cDNA carried unique molecular identifiers. TCRdb re-called the 5' RACE reads through MiXCR, storing one row per CDR3 protein. Of fewer than 550,000 distinct CDR3 sequences listed, around 15% were seen once; the top ten hold roughly 0.44%. Germline assignment: CDR1 LNHDA and CDR2 SQIVND (reference sequence). V was pared by 7 bases and J by 2 bases, with 6 bases of the junction left unmatched. This CDR3 has 15 amino acids. About this clonotype itself: Antigen specificity is unknown.

These same data were also listed under a study on yellow fever vaccine responses in identical twins.

This TCR came from a woman under 30 in good health. The chain employs TRBV19 and TRBJ2-1, with 9 nucleotides matching TRBD1. Sequencing input: CD4+ T cells sorted from blood. The CDR3 spells CASKGDRETYNEQFF. CDR3 sequence (DNA): TGTGCCAGTAAGGGGGACAGGGAAACCTACAATGAGCAGTTCTTC.